The present TCR beta chain was sequenced within a study of CD8 T cells in Susac syndrome. V was trimmed by 6 bases and J by 0 bases, leaving 18 bases between them. Per the germline V gene, CDR1 is MNHEY and CDR2 is SMNVEV (reference sequence). The CDR3 loop spans 16 amino acids. About 0.45 to 1 ug RNA was reverse transcribed with random hexamers. With immunoSEQ multiplex PCR, TCR beta CDR3 was amplified across 54 Vbeta and 13 Jbeta. TCRdb re-called the immunoSEQ multiplex PCR reads through MiXCR, storing one row per CDR3 protein. This sample has about 300,000 distinct CDR3 sequences, with about 82% found just once. The patients serving as multiple sclerosis controls were treatment-naive. They had stable or active relapsing-remitting disease and fulfilled revised McDonald criteria. TEMRA cells were FACS-enriched, unlike CD8+ and CD4+ T cells, which were negatively isolated.

Sequenced material: CD8+ T cells from PBMCs. The chain recombines TRBV27 with TRBJ2-7; weak D call: TRBD1 (6 bases). The receptor was isolated from a human donor with multiple sclerosis. Here the CDR3 reads CASSGLRDTLSYEQYF. The CDR3 DNA sequence: TGTGCCAGCAGCGGACTCCGGGACACCCTCTCCTACGAGCAGTACTTC.